Presented here are 27 T cell receptor beta chains from one specimen sequenced in a study of T cell responses to AZD1222 COVID-19 vaccine. Assay: immunoSEQ multiplex PCR; the TCRdb copy retains only in-frame clones and omits some. The repertoire holds tens of thousands of clones, with approximately 84% as singletons. The material was peripheral blood, obtained on day 0 of AZD1222 vaccination. The receptors come from an adult in good health.

The chain employs TRBV3-1 (or the pseudogene TRBV3-2) and TRBJ1-5; 8 nucleotides align to TRBD1. CDR1 is LGHDT, CDR2 YNNKEL, per germline (reference sequence). Trimming took 1 base from V and 6 from J; bases not matched to a gene: 8. This CDR3 spans 16 amino acids. The CDR3 reads CASSQATGGDTQPQHF. Written as DNA, the CDR3 is TGTGCCAGCAGCCAAGCCACAGGGGGAGATACTCAGCCCCAGCATTTT.

The J gene is TRBJ2-2, the V gene TRBV10-3; a weak D match, TRBD1 (5 bases). Germline V CDR1 and CDR2: ENHRY, SYGVKD. This CDR3 has 13 residues. Trimming stripped 10 bases from V and 2 bases from J, with 11 bases between. The CDR3 loop reads CATSTGNTGELFF. The CDR3 DNA follows: TGTGCCACCAGCACAGGAAACACCGGGGAGCTGTTTTTT.

The chain couples TRBV30 to TRBJ1-6; the D gene is possibly TRBD1 (6 bases). The germline V and J ends were trimmed by 2 bases and 4 bases, with 15 bases remaining between them. CDR1 is GTSNPN and CDR2 is SVGIG in the germline V gene (reference sequence). There are 16 residues in the CDR3. The CDR3 DNA is TGTGCCTGGAGTATTCAATCGGGACATTATAATTCACCCCTCCACTTT. Translation: CAWSIQSGHYNSPLHF.

This chain connects TRBV19 to TRBJ1-1; D call uncertain. The CDR3 totals 13 residues. Germline V lookup: CDR1 LNHDA, CDR2 SQIVND (reference sequence). Trimming stripped 6 bases from V and 3 bases from J, with 11 bases between. CDR3 protein: CASSPGWDTEAFF. In nucleotides, the CDR3 is TGTGCCAGTAGCCCGGGATGGGACACTGAAGCTTTCTTT.

The J gene is TRBJ1-5, the V gene TRBV27; D call uncertain. The CDR3 covers 14 residues. Germline CDR1 and CDR2: MNHEY and SMNVEV (reference sequence). V shed 6 bases and J shed 3 bases, with 12 bases lying between them. The CDR3 reads CASRATAPNQPQHF. The CDR3 nucleotides are TGTGCCAGCAGGGCTACAGCGCCCAATCAGCCCCAGCATTTT.

The chain couples TRBV6-2 or TRBV6-3 to TRBJ2-6; D remains unclear. The CDR3 is made up of 14 amino acids. V was trimmed by 6 bases and J by 2 bases, leaving 8 bases between them. Germline CDR1 reads MNHEY; CDR2 reads SVGEGT. For the CDR3, the DNA is TGTGCCAGCAGCTTCAGTGCTGGGGCCAACGTCCTGACTTTC. This sequence encodes CASSFSAGANVLTF.

The V gene is TRBV30, the J gene TRBJ1-2; no clear D gene. CDR3 length: 13 amino acids. V lost 5 bases to trimming and J lost 4 bases, with 14 bases between them. Germline V gene lookup returns CDR1 GTSNPN and CDR2 SVGIG (reference sequence). The CDR3 region has the DNA TGTGCCTGGGCCCCCCCAGCGCTCTATGGCTACACCTTC. Translated, it gives CAWAPPALYGYTF.

The V and J genes are TRBV19 and TRBJ1-4; D uncertain. Per germline, CDR1 LNHDA and CDR2 SQIVND (reference sequence). Trimming removed 7 bases from V and 8 bases from J, with 11 bases in between. This CDR3 has 12 amino acids. The CDR3 protein is CASMGNKEKLFF. CDR3 DNA sequence: TGTGCCAGTATGGGGAACAAAGAAAAACTGTTTTTT.

V is TRBV10-1 and J is TRBJ2-3; D gene uncertain. From germline, CDR1 is WNHNN and CDR2 SYGVQD (reference sequence). The CDR3 contains 15 residues. Trimming pared 2 bases from V and 0 bases from J, leaving 9 bases between. CDR3 residues: CASSEPSSSTDTQYF. As DNA, the CDR3 is TGCGCCAGCAGTGAGCCTTCTTCCAGCACAGATACGCAGTATTTT.

V usage is TRBV7-3 and J usage is TRBJ1-1; D is unresolved. V lost 10 bases and J 0 bases, leaving 12 bases between the germline ends. Looked up from germline, CDR1 is SGHTA and CDR2 is FQGTGA. The CDR3 totals 13 residues. The CDR3 reads CATSLGMNTEAFF. The CDR3 DNA reads TGTGCCACAAGCTTGGGTATGAACACTGAAGCTTTCTTT.

This clone was detected only a few times. V and J are TRBV15 and TRBJ1-1; no clear D gene. The V and J ends lost 2 bases and 8 bases respectively, with 15 bases between them. This CDR3 comprises 14 residues. Germline CDR1 is LNHNV and CDR2 is YYDKDF (reference sequence). The CDR3 bases are TGTGCCACCAGCAGATCCGGTAGGCGTGGAGAAGCTTTCTTT. Its protein product is CATSRSGRRGEAFF.

The chain combines TRBV15 with TRBJ1-4; no firm D call. V was trimmed by 7 bases and J by 8 bases, leaving 14 bases between them. The CDR3 runs 13 residues. CDR1 LNHNV and CDR2 YYDKDF come from the germline V gene (reference sequence). CDR3 DNA: TGTGCCACCACCCGGGGTGTGAGGGAAAAACTGTTTTTT. Translating gives CATTRGVREKLFF.

The V and J genes are TRBV3-1 (or the pseudogene TRBV3-2) and TRBJ1-6; D remains unclear. CDR3 length: 14 amino acids. Looked up from germline, CDR1 is LGHDT and CDR2 is YNNKEL (reference sequence). Trimming took 3 bases from V and 6 from J, leaving 9 bases between them. The CDR3 sequence: CASSQGSGNSPLHF. CDR3 bases: TGTGCCAGCAGCCAGGGATCGGGTAATTCACCCCTCCACTTT.

The genes are TRBV6-5 and TRBJ2-2, with D perhaps TRBD1 (6 bases). CDR1 is MNHEY and CDR2 is SVGAGI in the germline V gene. The V and J ends lost 7 bases and 2 bases respectively, with 11 bases between them. The CDR3 consists of 14 residues. The DNA for the CDR3 is TGTGCCAGCACACCAGGGGTCAACACCGGGGAGCTGTTTTTT. Translating gives CASTPGVNTGELFF.

V usage is TRBV3-1 (or the pseudogene TRBV3-2) and J usage is TRBJ2-7; 11 bases are shared with TRBD1. Germline CDR1 is LGHDT and CDR2 is YNNKEL (reference sequence). There are 18 residues in the CDR3. Unmatched junction bases numbered 8, after V lost 1 base and J lost 0 bases. The CDR3: CASSQGGQGVKSSYEQYF. As DNA, the CDR3 is TGTGCCAGCAGCCAAGGGGGACAGGGGGTTAAGAGCTCCTACGAGCAGTACTTC.

V gene TRBV3-1 (or the pseudogene TRBV3-2) combines with J gene TRBJ2-1; possibly TRBD2 for D (6 bases). V was clipped by 4 bases and J by 0 bases, with 16 bases between them. The CDR3 length is 17 residues. Germline loops: CDR1 LGHDT, CDR2 YNNKEL (reference sequence). CDR3 nucleotide sequence: TGTGCCAGCAGCCGAGACTCGGGGGTACTCTCCTACAATGAGCAGTTCTTC. The encoded protein is CASSRDSGVLSYNEQFF.

This clone was observed once. The genes are TRBV2 and TRBJ1-2, with 7 nucleotides matching TRBD1. In germline, CDR1 is SNHLY, CDR2 FYNNEI. The CDR3 is made up of 14 amino acids. V shed 6 bases and J 4 bases; nucleotides not matched to a gene: 8. CDR3 nucleotide sequence: TGTGCCAGCAGAGACGACAGGGCCCGCTATGGCTACACCTTC. Translating it yields CASRDDRARYGYTF. Supplemented by reference TRBV2 and TRBJ1-2, the full variable domain reads EPEVTQTPSHQVTQMGQEVILRCVPISNHLYFYWYRQILGQKVEFLVSFYNNEISEKSEIFDDQFSVERPDGSNFTLKIRSTKLEDSAMYFCASRDDRARYGYTFGSGTRLTVV.

V is TRBV15 and J is TRBJ2-1; maybe TRBD2 (6 bases). The CDR3 is 19 residues long. CDR1 LNHNV and CDR2 YYDKDF come from the germline V gene (reference sequence). V dropped 1 base and J dropped 6 bases, with 25 bases sitting between them. CDR3 amino acids: CATSRARSGGLTSGNEQFF. DNA of the CDR3: TGTGCCACCAGCAGAGCCAGGAGTGGGGGGTTAACTAGTGGCAATGAGCAGTTCTTC.

The CDR3 region has the DNA TGTGCCAGCAGAACGATGGCAGCGAGCTCTGGAAACACCATATATTTT. It yields the protein CASRTMAASSGNTIYF. The gene calls are TRBV7-2 and TRBJ1-3; D unclear. The germline V and J ends were trimmed by 6 bases and 0 bases, with 15 bases remaining between them. The CDR3 runs to 16 residues. The germline V gene encodes CDR1 SGHTA and CDR2 FQGNSA.

This clone has just a few counts. The V gene is TRBV19, the J gene TRBJ1-4; unclear D gene. Trimming took off 10 bases at V and 4 bases at J, with 13 bases between the two ends. This CDR3 has 13 amino acids. CDR1 is LNHDA, CDR2 SQIVND, per germline (reference sequence). In DNA form, the CDR3 reads TGTGCCACCGTAGGGCTCGGTAATGAAAAACTGTTTTTT. Amino acid sequence: CATVGLGNEKLFF. The entire variable domain, with the rest obtained from reference TRBV19 and TRBJ1-4, is as follows: DGGITQSPKYLFRKEGQNVTLSCEQNLNHDAMYWYRQDPGQGLRLIYYSQIVNDFQKGDIAEGYSVSREKKESFPLTVTSAQKNPTAFYLCATVGLGNEKLFFGSGTQLSVL.

The V and J genes are TRBV19 and TRBJ2-7; 7 nucleotides line up with TRBD1. V lost 3 bases, J lost 0 bases, and 8 bases stayed unmatched. The germline CDR1 and CDR2 sequences are LNHDA and SQIVND (reference sequence). This CDR3 spans 16 amino acids. CDR3 nucleotide sequence: TGTGCCAGTAGTATTATGACGGGACAGTCCTCCTACGAGCAGTACTTC. Translated: CASSIMTGQSSYEQYF.

This chain connects TRBV27 to TRBJ2-7, with D possibly called TRBD1 or TRBD2 (5 bases each). The germline gives CDR1 MNHEY, CDR2 SMNVEV (reference sequence). V lost 0 bases and J lost 0, with 9 bases in between. The CDR3 has 15 residues. CDR3 sequence reads: CASSLSGAISYEQYF. CDR3 bases: TGTGCCAGCAGTTTATCCGGGGCCATCTCCTACGAGCAGTACTTC.

The rearrangement uses TRBV29-1 and TRBJ1-3; no reliable D call. V lost 2 bases to trimming and J lost 3 bases, with 5 bases between them. The CDR3 runs to 12 residues. Germline V CDR1 and CDR2: SQVTM, ANQGSEA. The CDR3 region is CSVENNGNTIYF. The DNA for the CDR3 is TGCAGCGTTGAAAACAATGGAAACACCATATATTTT. The full variable domain, with the rest looked up from reference TRBV29-1 and TRBJ1-3, is SAVISQKPSRDICQRGTSLTIQCQVDSQVTMMFWYRQQPGQSLTLIATANQGSEATYESGFVIDKFPISRPNLTFSTLTVSNMSPEDSSIYLCSVENNGNTIYFGEGSWLTVV.

V gene TRBV5-4 combines with J gene TRBJ1-2; 7 positions match TRBD1. V was clipped by 4 bases and J by 4 bases; unmatched bases: 1. CDR3 length: 12 amino acids. Germline values: CDR1 SGHNT, CDR2 YYREEE (reference sequence). The CDR3 nucleotides are TGTGCCAGCAGCCGGGACAGCTATGGCTACACCTTC. Residues: CASSRDSYGYTF.

In this sample, this clone turned up once. J is TRBJ1-1 and V is TRBV6-5; TRBD1 is a possible D gene (6 bases). Trimming stripped 6 bases from V and 7 bases from J, with 12 bases between. Germline V lookup: CDR1 MNHEY, CDR2 SVGAGI. The CDR3 spans 12 residues. In nucleotides, the CDR3 is TGTGCCAGCAGCCACAGGGACGGTGAAGCTTTCTTT. It translates to CASSHRDGEAFF.

V usage is TRBV3-1 (or the pseudogene TRBV3-2) and J usage is TRBJ1-6; possibly TRBD1 for D (5 bases). CDR1 and CDR2 (germline): LGHDT, YNNKEL (reference sequence). V was pared by 2 bases and J by 6 bases, with 8 bases between. CDR3 length: 14 amino acids. Here the CDR3 DNA reads TGTGCCAGCAGCCAATCTGGGGGTAATTCACCCCTCCACTTT. This sequence encodes CASSQSGGNSPLHF.

The chain uses TRBV11-1 and TRBJ2-2, with D perhaps TRBD1 or TRBD2 (5 bases each). Deletions cut 5 bases from V and 4 bases from J, with 11 bases between. Germline CDR1 and CDR2: SGHAT and FQDESV (reference sequence). The CDR3 consists of 14 residues. The CDR3 loop is CASSQGRVTGELFF. The CDR3 DNA reads TGTGCCAGCAGCCAGGGACGTGTCACCGGGGAGCTGTTTTTT.